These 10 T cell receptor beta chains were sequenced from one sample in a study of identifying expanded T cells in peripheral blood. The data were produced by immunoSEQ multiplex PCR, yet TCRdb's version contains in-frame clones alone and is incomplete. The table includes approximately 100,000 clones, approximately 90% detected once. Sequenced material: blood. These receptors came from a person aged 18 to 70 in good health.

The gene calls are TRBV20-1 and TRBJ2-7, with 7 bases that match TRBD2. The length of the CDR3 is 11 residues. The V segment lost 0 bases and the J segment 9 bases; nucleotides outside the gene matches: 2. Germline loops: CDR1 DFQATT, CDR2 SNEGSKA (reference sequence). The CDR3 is CSAREPGGQYF. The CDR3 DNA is TGCAGTGCTAGAGAACCGGGGGGGCAGTACTTC.

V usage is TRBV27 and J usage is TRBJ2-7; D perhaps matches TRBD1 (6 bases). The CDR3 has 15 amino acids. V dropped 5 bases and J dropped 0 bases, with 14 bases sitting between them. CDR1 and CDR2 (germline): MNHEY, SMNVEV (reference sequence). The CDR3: CASSLRDTNSYEQYF. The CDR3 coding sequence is TGTGCCAGCAGTCTCCGGGACACGAACTCCTACGAGCAGTACTTC.

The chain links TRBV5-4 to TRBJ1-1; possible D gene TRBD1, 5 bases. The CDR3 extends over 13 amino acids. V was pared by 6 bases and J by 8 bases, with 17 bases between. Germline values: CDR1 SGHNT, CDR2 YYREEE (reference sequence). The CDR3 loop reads CASNGRDRGEAFF. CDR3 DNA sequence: TGTGCCAGCAACGGTCGGGACCGAGGGGAAGCTTTCTTT. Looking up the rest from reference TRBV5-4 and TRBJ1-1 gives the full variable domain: ETGVTQSPTHLIKTRGQQVTLRCSSQSGHNTVSWYQQALGQGPQFIFQYYREEENGRGNFPPRFSGLQFPNYSSELNVNALELDDSALYLCASNGRDRGEAFFGQGTRLTVV.

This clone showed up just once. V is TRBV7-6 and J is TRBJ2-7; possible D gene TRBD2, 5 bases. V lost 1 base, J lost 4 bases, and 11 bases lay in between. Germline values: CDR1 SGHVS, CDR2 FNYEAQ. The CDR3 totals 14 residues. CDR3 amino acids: CASSLGAGKYEQYF. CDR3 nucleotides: TGTGCCAGCAGCTTAGGAGCCGGGAAATACGAGCAGTACTTC.

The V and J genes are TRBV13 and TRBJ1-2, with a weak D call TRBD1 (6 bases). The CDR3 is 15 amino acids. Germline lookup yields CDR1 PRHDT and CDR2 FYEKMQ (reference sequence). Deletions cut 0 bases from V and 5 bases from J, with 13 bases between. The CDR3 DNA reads TGTGCCAGCAGCTTAGGAGGGGGGATCCGGTATGGCTACACCTTC. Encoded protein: CASSLGGGIRYGYTF. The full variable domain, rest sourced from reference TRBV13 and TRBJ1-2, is AAGVIQSPRHLIKEKRETATLKCYPIPRHDTVYWYQQGPGQDPQFLISFYEKMQSDKGSIPDRFSAQQFSDYHSELNMSSLELGDSALYFCASSLGGGIRYGYTFGSGTRLTVV.

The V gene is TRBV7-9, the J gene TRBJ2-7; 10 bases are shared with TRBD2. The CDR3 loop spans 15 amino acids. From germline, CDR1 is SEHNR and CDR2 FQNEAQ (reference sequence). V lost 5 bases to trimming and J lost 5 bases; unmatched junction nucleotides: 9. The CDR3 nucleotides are TGTGCCAGCAGCAGCACGAGGCTAGCGGGGGACGAGCAGTACTTC. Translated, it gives CASSSTRLAGDEQYF.

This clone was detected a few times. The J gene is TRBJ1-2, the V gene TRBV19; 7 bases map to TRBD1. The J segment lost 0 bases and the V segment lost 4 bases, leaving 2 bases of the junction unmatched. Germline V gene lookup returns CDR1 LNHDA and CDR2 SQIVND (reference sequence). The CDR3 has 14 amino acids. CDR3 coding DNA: TGTGCCAGTAGTACAGGGGGAACTAACTATGGCTACACCTTC. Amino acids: CASSTGGTNYGYTF.

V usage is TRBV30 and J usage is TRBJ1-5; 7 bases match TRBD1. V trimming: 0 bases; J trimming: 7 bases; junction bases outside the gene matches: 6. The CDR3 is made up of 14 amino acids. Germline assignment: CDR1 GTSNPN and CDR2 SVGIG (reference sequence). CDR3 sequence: CAWSVHRGRQPQHF. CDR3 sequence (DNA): TGTGCCTGGAGTGTACACAGGGGAAGGCAGCCCCAGCATTTT. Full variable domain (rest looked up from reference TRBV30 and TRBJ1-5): SQTIHQWPATLVQPVGSPLSLECTVEGTSNPNLYWYRQAAGRGLQLLFYSVGIGQISSEVPQNLSASRPQDRQFILSSKKLLLSDSGFYLCAWSVHRGRQPQHFGDGTRLSIL.

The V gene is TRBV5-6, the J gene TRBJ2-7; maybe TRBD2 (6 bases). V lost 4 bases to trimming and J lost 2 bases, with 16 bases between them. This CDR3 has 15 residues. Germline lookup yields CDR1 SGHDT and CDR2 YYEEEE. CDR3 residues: CASSPRDWAPYEQYF. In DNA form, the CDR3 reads TGTGCCAGCAGCCCCCGGGACTGGGCCCCCTACGAGCAGTACTTC.

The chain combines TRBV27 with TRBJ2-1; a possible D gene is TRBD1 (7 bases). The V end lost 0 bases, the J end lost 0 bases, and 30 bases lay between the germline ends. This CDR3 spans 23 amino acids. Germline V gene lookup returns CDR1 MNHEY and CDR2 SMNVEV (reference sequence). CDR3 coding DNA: TGTGCCAGCAGTTTATCCTTACCCCAGACAGGGAGGCTCCCAGCCTCCTCCTACAATGAGCAGTTCTTC. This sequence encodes CASSLSLPQTGRLPASSYNEQFF.